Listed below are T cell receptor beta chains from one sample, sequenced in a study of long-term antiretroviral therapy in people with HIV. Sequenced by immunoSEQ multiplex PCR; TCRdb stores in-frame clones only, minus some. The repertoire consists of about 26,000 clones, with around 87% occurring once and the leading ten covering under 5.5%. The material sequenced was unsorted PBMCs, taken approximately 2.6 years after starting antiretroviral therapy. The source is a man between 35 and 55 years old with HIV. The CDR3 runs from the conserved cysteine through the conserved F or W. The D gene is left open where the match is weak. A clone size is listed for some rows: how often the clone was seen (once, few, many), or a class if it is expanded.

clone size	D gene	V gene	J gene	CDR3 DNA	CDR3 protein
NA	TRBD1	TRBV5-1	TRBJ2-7	TGCGCCAGCAGCTCCCCGGGACAGGGGTACTACGAGCAGTACTTC	CASSSPGQGYYEQYF
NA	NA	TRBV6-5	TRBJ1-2	TGTGCCAGCGACGGACCCTATGGCTACACCTTC	CASDGPYGYTF
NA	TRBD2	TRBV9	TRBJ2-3	TGTGCCAGCAGCGCCACGACTAGCGGATTCACAGATACGCAGTATTTT	CASSATTSGFTDTQYF
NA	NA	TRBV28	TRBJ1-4	TGTGCCAGCTTGGAGGACAGAGTTAATGAAAAACTGTTTTTT	CASLEDRVNEKLFF
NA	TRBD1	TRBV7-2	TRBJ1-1	TGTGCCAGCAGCTTAGTCCGAGGGACAGGGACCAACACTGAAGCTTTCTTT	CASSLVRGTGTNTEAFF
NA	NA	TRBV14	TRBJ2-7	TGTGCCAGCAGCCGTTCCTACGAGCAGTACTTC	CASSRSYEQYF
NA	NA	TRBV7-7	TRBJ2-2	TGTGCTACTTATCGCCAAGACCCGGAGTCTAGGAAAGCCCCCGGGGAGCTGTTTTTT	CATYRQDPESRKAPGELFF
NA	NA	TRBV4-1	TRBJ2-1	TGCGCCAGCAGCCAAGGGCGGTTACGCTCCTACAATGAGCAGTTCTTC	CASSQGRLRSYNEQFF
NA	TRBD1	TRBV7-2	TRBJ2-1	TGTGCCAGCAGCTTAGATAGGGGGCTAGTTAGCAATGAGCAGTTCTTC	CASSLDRGLVSNEQFF
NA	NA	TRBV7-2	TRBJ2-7	TGTGCCAGCAGCTTCTATCACGGGACGGCCTACGAGCAGTACTTC	CASSFYHGTAYEQYF
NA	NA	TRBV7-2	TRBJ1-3	TGTGCCAGCAGCCCTACAGGGAGCTCGTACCCAGACACCATATATTTT	CASSPTGSSYPDTIYF
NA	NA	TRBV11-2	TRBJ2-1	TGTGCCAGCAGCTTAGATCGACTTGGTGAGCAGTTCTTC	CASSLDRLGEQFF
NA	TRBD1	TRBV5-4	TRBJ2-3	TGTGCCAGCACCAGACAGGGTTACGCAGATACGCAGTATTTT	CASTRQGYADTQYF
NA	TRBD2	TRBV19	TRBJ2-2	TGTGCCAGTAGACAGTGGACTAGCGGGACCGGGGAGCTGTTTTTT	CASRQWTSGTGELFF
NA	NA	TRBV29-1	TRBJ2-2	TGCAGCGTTGAAGAGCAGACCACCGGGGAGCTGTTTTTT	CSVEEQTTGELFF
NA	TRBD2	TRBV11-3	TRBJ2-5	TGTGCCAGGCTTGGGAAGCGGGAGGGCCCAGAGACCCAGTACTTC	CARLGKREGPETQYF
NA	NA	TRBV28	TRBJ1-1	TGTGCCAGCAGTTTACCCCGGACGGGGAACACTGAAGCTTTCTTT	CASSLPRTGNTEAFF
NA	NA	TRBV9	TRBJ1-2	TGTGCCAGCAGCCCTTGGGGAGAACTCCTCGCCGATAACTATGGCTACACCTTC	CASSPWGELLADNYGYTF
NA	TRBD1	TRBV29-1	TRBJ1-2	TGCAGCGTCCAAGGACAGGGGGCCGCTTACTATGGCTACACCTTC	CSVQGQGAAYYGYTF
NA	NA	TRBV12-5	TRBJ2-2	TGTGCTAGTGGTTTGGTACAGGGTGACACCGGGGAGCTGTTTTTT	CASGLVQGDTGELFF
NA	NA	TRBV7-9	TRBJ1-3	TGTGCCAGCAGCTTAGCGCGAGAGCAAATCTCTGGAAACACCATATATTTT	CASSLAREQISGNTIYF
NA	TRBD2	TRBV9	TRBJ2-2	TGTGCCAGCAGCGTAGGGGGTGGCGGGGGGGCATATACCGGGGAGCTGTTTTTT	CASSVGGGGGAYTGELFF
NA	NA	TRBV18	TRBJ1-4	TGTGCCAGCTCACCCGGGCGGGAAGAAAAACTGTTTTTT	CASSPGREEKLFF
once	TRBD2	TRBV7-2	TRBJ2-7	TGTGCCAGCAGCTCGCTCGGACAGCGGGAGGGCCGGGCCTACGAGCAGTACTTC	CASSSLGQREGRAYEQYF
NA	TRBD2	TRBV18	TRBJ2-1	TGTGCCAGCTCACCCGGACTAGCGGGCTATGAGCAGTTCTTC	CASSPGLAGYEQFF
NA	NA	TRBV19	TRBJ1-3	TGTGCCAGTCGTGGAAGAGGGAGCGCTGGAAACACCATATATTTT	CASRGRGSAGNTIYF
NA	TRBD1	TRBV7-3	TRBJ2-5	TGTGCCAGCAGCTTAAGGGGACAGGGAGAGACCCAGTACTTC	CASSLRGQGETQYF
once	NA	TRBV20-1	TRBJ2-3	TGCAGTCCGCATATCGCCGATACGCAGTATTTT	CSPHIADTQYF
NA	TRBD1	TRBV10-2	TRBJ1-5	TGCGCCAGCAGTGAGTCGGACAGGGGGGCTCAGCCCCAGCATTTT	CASSESDRGAQPQHF
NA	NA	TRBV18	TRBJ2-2	TGTGCCAGCTCACCGGTTTGGCAGGGGAACACCGGGGAGCTGTTTTTT	CASSPVWQGNTGELFF
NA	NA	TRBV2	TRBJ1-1	TGTGCCAGCAGGGAGGCCTTGAACACTGAAGCTTTCTTT	CASREALNTEAFF
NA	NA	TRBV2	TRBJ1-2	TGTGCCAGCAGTGAAACAGCTGCCTCTAACTATGGCTACACCTTC	CASSETAASNYGYTF
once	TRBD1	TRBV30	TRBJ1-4	TGTGCCTGGGGACCCGGGACAGGGACTTTTAATGAAAAACTGTTTTTT	CAWGPGTGTFNEKLFF
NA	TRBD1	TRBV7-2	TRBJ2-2	TGTGCCAGCAGCTTCCCGGGACAGGGATGGAACACCGGGGAGCTGTTTTTT	CASSFPGQGWNTGELFF
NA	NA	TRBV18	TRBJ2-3	TGTGCCAGCTCGCCTCCCACAGATACGCAGTATTTT	CASSPPTDTQYF
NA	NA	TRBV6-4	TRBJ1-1	TGTGCCAGCAGTCCAGTCGTCGGCACTGAAGCTTTCTTT	CASSPVVGTEAFF
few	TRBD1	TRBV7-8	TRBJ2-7	TGTGCCTCCCTAAACAGGGGCGGCGGTTACGAGCAGTACTTC	CASLNRGGGYEQYF
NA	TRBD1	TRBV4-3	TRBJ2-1	TGCGCCAGCAGCCAAGATCGACAGGGCCCCTACAATGAGCAGTTCTTC	CASSQDRQGPYNEQFF
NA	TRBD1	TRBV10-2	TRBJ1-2	TGCGCCAGCACCGAGATGGGGGGGACAGGGGGCTATGGCTACACCTTC	CASTEMGGTGGYGYTF
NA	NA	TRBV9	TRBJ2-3	TGTGCCAGCAGCGTAGTGGGTGGTCCGGCGTATTTT	CASSVVGGPAYF
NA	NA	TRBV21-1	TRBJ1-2	TGTGCCAGCAGCCCTTGGAGAGGGAACAGGGGTTACGGCTACACCTTC	CASSPWRGNRGYGYTF
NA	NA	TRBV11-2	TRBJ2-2	TGTGCCAGCAGCTTCGGGGCGCGGGCCGGGGAGCTGTTTTTT	CASSFGARAGELFF
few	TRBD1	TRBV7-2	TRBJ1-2	TGTGCCAGCAGCTTAGCAGGACAGGACTACACCTTC	CASSLAGQDYTF
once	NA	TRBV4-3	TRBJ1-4	TGCGCCAGCAGCCAAGGGACAGATACCAATGAAAAACTGTTTTTT	CASSQGTDTNEKLFF
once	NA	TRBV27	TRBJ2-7	TGTGCCAGCAGTCCCCGGACTGCCCCCTACGAGCAGTACTTC	CASSPRTAPYEQYF
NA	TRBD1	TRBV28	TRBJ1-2	TGTGCCAGCAGTCGGACAGGGAACTATGGCTACACCTTC	CASSRTGNYGYTF
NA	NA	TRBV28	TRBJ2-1	TGTGCCAGCAGACCCAGGGGCAGTTCTCGGTATGAGCAGTTCTTC	CASRPRGSSRYEQFF
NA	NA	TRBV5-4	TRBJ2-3	TGTGCCAGCAGTCGGGACTCGAGATTAGACACAGATACGCAGTATTTT	CASSRDSRLDTDTQYF
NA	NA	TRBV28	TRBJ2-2	TGTGCCAGCAGTTTGGTAGACACCGGGGAGCTGTTTTTT	CASSLVDTGELFF
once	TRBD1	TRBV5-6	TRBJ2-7	TGTGCCAGCAGCTTTGGGGGACAGTCCTACGAGCAGTACTTC	CASSFGGQSYEQYF
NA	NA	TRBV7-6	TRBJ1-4	TGTGCCAGCAGCATACCGACGGGTTTTGGGGAAAAACTGTTTTTT	CASSIPTGFGEKLFF
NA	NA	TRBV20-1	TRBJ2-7	TGCAGTGCCCCCCGAGGCGAGCAGTACTTC	CSAPRGEQYF
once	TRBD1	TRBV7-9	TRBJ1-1	TGTGCCAGCAGCTTCCGACAGGGAAACACTGAAGCTTTCTTT	CASSFRQGNTEAFF